A single count supports the clone carrying this T cell receptor beta chain. The antigen is not known. The CDR3 loop spans 15 amino acids. Per germline, CDR1 MNHEY and CDR2 SMNVEV (reference sequence). V gave up 6 bases and J gave up 3 bases; unmatched junction bases: 6. The sample belongs to a study of CD8 T cells in Susac syndrome. After extraction with the RNeasy kit, about 0.45 to 1 ug of the RNA was reverse transcribed using random hexamers. TCRdb called the immunoSEQ multiplex PCR reads again in MiXCR, with one record for every CDR3 protein. The table has around 170,000 distinct CDR3 sequences, roughly 94% seen once. Points from the study as a whole: It was acknowledged by the study that relatively few individuals were included in its TCR sequencing and HLA analysis.

Sequenced input: CD4+ T cells from PBMCs. This sequence was found in a human donor in good health. The genes are TRBV27 and TRBJ1-5; 9 positions match TRBD1. CDR3 nucleotide sequence: TGTGCCAGCAGAACGACAGGGGGTAACAATCAGCCCCAGCATTTT. Its translation: CASRTTGGNNQPQHF.